These T cell receptor beta chains were read from a single sample in a study of long-term antiretroviral therapy in people with HIV. TCRdb's table, derived via immunoSEQ multiplex PCR, lists solely in-frame clones and lacks some. The table has about 30,000 clones, roughly 80% seen once; the top ten hold 7.3%. The sample was unsorted PBMCs, taken 0.3 years after starting antiretroviral therapy. These receptors all stem from a man aged 35 to 55 with HIV. CDR3s include the opening cysteine and the closing phenylalanine or tryptophan.

v_call,j_call,cdr3_aa
TRBV2,TRBJ2-6,CASPTGGPGANVLTF
TRBV28,TRBJ2-3,CASSSWTSGVTDTQYF
TRBV5-1,TRBJ1-5,CASRRGLDINQPQHF
TRBV7-9,TRBJ2-3,CASSLVGTGRGTDTQYF
TRBV7-9,TRBJ1-2,CASSSSGNYGYTF
TRBV6-1,TRBJ2-7,CASSEGHTGYEQYF
TRBV30,TRBJ1-2,CAWSVGQTYGYTF
TRBV27,TRBJ2-7,CASSPETSGRTYEQYF
TRBV4-3,TRBJ2-7,CASSLEGAAGSYEQYF
TRBV6-5,TRBJ2-5,CASSSYDRFQETQYF
TRBV2,TRBJ1-2,CASSEAFLDRRDGYTF
TRBV29-1,TRBJ2-2,CSVAPRESGELFF
TRBV4-3,TRBJ2-1,CASSQLGTRGNEQFF
TRBV7-9,TRBJ2-5,CASSVVRGFQETQYF
TRBV4-1,TRBJ2-2,CASSQGRGLNTGELFF
TRBV6-1,TRBJ1-1,CASRPGQGENTEAFF